This T cell receptor (beta chain) was recorded in a study of shared clonotypes between healthy human individuals. The CDR3 extends over 15 amino acids. CDR1 is SGHDT, CDR2 YYEEEE, per germline. The junction had 7 bases not matched to a gene; V was cut back by 4 bases and J by 4 bases. Libraries were prepared by immunoSEQ multiplex PCR; TCRdb keeps only in-frame clonotypes and omits some of them. Of more than 1.2 million clones listed, approximately 98.5% are singletons. The sequence was collected from a man younger than 45 in good health. The sample taken for sequencing was naive CD4+ T cells sorted from blood. The subset denotes: CD45RA+ positively selected. The V call is TRBV5-6, the J call TRBJ2-7; 11 bases are a match to TRBD1. In DNA, the CDR3 is TGTGCCAGCAGCCTGTCCGGGACAGGGGGTTACGAGCAGTACTTC. Translating it yields CASSLSGTGGYEQYF.